These 20 T cell receptor beta chains share one sample of origin, sequenced in a study of shared clonotypes between healthy human individuals. Here immunoSEQ multiplex PCR was the method, and the copy in TCRdb shows in-frame clones only, minus some. The sample yields 2,500,000 or so clones, 85% to 95% seen once. The sequencing sample was made of naive CD4+ T cells from PBMCs. Subset here: CD45RA+ positively selected. These receptors were collected from a man aged 18 to 29 in good health. Some clones in this sample may be carry-over from other donors' samples.

The genes are TRBV11-1 and TRBJ1-2; the D gene is possibly TRBD1 (5 bases). The CDR3 is 13 residues long. Germline-derived CDR1 and CDR2 are SGHAT and FQDESV (reference sequence). The V gene lost 1 base and the J gene lost 5 bases, with 8 bases spanning the gap. CDR3 nucleotide sequence: TGTGCCAGCAGCTTAGGTGGGGGATATGGCTACACCTTC. Protein sequence: CASSLGGGYGYTF.

The CDR3 region is CASSIGTANGELFF. The CDR3 nucleotides are TGCGCCAGCAGCATCGGGACTGCTAACGGGGAGCTGTTTTTT. V and J are TRBV5-1 and TRBJ2-2, with a tentative D call TRBD2 (6 bases). From germline, CDR1 is SGHRS and CDR2 YFSETQ. V shed 4 bases and J shed 7 bases, with 14 bases lying between them. This CDR3 is 14 amino acids long.

The DNA of the CDR3 is TGTGCCAGCAGCCCCCCGGGTGCACAGGAGACCCAGTACTTC. Translated: CASSPPGAQETQYF. The rearrangement links TRBV7-9 to TRBJ2-5; no clear D. Per the germline V gene, CDR1 is SEHNR and CDR2 is FQNEAQ (reference sequence). V was pared by 5 bases and J by 5 bases, with 15 bases between. This CDR3 region has 14 residues.

V and J are TRBV6-1 and TRBJ1-2; D unclear. The V end lost 6 bases, the J end lost 8 bases, and 19 bases lay between the germline ends. Germline CDR1 is MNHNS and CDR2 is SASEGT. This CDR3 region has 14 residues. The CDR3 nucleotides are TGTGCCAGCAGCGAGGGTCTAGCCGTACACGGCTACACCTTC. This translates into CASSEGLAVHGYTF.

The rearrangement joins TRBV28 to TRBJ1-1; 8 nucleotides align to TRBD1. The CDR3 covers 14 residues. The V and J ends lost 7 bases and 5 bases, in that order; junction bases with no gene match: 9. Germline V gives CDR1 MDHEN, CDR2 SYDVKM. CDR3 in amino acids: CASTPPGQVTEAFF. The CDR3 DNA reads as TGTGCCAGCACCCCTCCGGGACAGGTAACTGAAGCTTTCTTT.

The rearrangement links TRBV6-5 to TRBJ2-7; D gene unclear. The V and J ends lost 0 bases and 4 bases respectively, with 10 bases between them. Germline V gives CDR1 MNHEY, CDR2 SVGAGI. The CDR3 is 14 amino acids. The DNA of the CDR3 is TGTGCCAGCAGTTACTCGGGCAGAAGATACGAGCAGTACTTC. This codes for CASSYSGRRYEQYF.

J is TRBJ2-7 and V is TRBV6-1; 8 bases agree with TRBD1. The CDR3 covers 13 residues. The V gene's germline CDR1 is MNHNS and CDR2 SASEGT. V trimming: 6 bases; J trimming: 3 bases; junction bases outside the gene matches: 4. Here the CDR3 DNA reads TGTGCCAGCAGGTTGACAGGGGACTACGAGCAGTACTTC. As protein: CASRLTGDYEQYF.

V usage is TRBV5-4 and J usage is TRBJ1-3; D not certain. V was shortened by 1 base and J by 0 bases, with 8 bases between the two germline ends. Germline loops: CDR1 SGHNT, CDR2 YYREEE (reference sequence). The CDR3 has 15 amino acids. CDR3 protein: CASSLSVSSGNTIYF. The CDR3 DNA is TGTGCCAGCAGCTTGAGTGTTAGCTCTGGAAACACCATATATTTT.

The chain links TRBV30 to TRBJ1-5; D remains ambiguous. This CDR3 is built from 15 residues. Trimming removed 3 bases from V and 0 bases from J, with 12 bases in between. Germline V lookup: CDR1 GTSNPN, CDR2 SVGIG (reference sequence). The CDR3 DNA follows: TGTGCCTGGAGCCCGCAGGACTATAGCAATCAGCCCCAGCATTTT. This codes for CAWSPQDYSNQPQHF.

V usage is TRBV7-9 and J usage is TRBJ2-3; D gene uncertain. The V gene's germline CDR1 is SEHNR and CDR2 FQNEAQ (reference sequence). The CDR3 is made up of 15 amino acids. Deletions cut 5 bases from V and 5 bases from J, with 17 bases between. The CDR3 nucleotides read TGTGCCAGCAGCCCACCGTTCGCGACGGGAGATACGCAGTATTTT. Its translation: CASSPPFATGDTQYF.

V gene TRBV30 combines with J gene TRBJ2-3; no firm D call. In germline, CDR1 is GTSNPN, CDR2 SVGIG (reference sequence). The CDR3 length is 14 residues. V was pared by 4 bases and J by 1 base, with 12 bases between. The CDR3 reads CAWIGPRGTDTQYF. Written as DNA, the CDR3 is TGTGCCTGGATTGGGCCAAGAGGCACAGATACGCAGTATTTT.

This clone has just one count. CDR3 nucleotides: TGTGCCAGCAGCTTAGCGCCTCTAGCGGACCGCATCCAGCAGTACTTC. The encoded protein is CASSLAPLADRIQQYF. The chain has TRBV7-8 and TRBJ2-7; 7 bases map to TRBD2. V lost 0 bases, J lost 8 bases, and 13 bases stayed unmatched. There are 16 residues in the CDR3. CDR1 is SGHVS, CDR2 FQNEAQ, per germline.

In the case of this clone: This sample also contains other DNA sequences that code for the same CDR3. This sequence joins TRBV28 and TRBJ1-3, with unresolved D. V lost 3 bases, J lost 4 bases, and 13 bases lay in between. CDR1 is MDHEN and CDR2 is SYDVKM in the germline V gene. The CDR3 has 15 residues. The CDR3 DNA reads as TGTGCCAGCAGTTTCTCGGGCGACGGCGGAAACACCATATATTTT. The encoded protein is CASSFSGDGGNTIYF.

V usage is TRBV28 and J usage is TRBJ2-1; 7 positions agree with TRBD2. J was trimmed by 7 bases and V by 2 bases; bases with no gene match: 8. Germline V gene data show CDR1 as MDHEN and CDR2 as SYDVKM. This CDR3 contains 15 residues. CDR3 nucleotide sequence: TGTGCCAGCAGTTTACTCGCGGGAGAAGGTAATGAGCAGTTCTTC. Translating it yields CASSLLAGEGNEQFF.

The rearrangement joins TRBV5-1 to TRBJ1-1, with D unresolved. The CDR3 consists of 13 residues. V lost 2 bases to trimming and J lost 3 bases, with 8 bases between them. The germline V gene encodes CDR1 SGHRS and CDR2 YFSETQ. Here the CDR3 reads CASSFDTHTEAFF. In nucleotides, the CDR3 is TGCGCCAGCAGCTTTGACACCCACACTGAAGCTTTCTTT.

The V gene is TRBV11-2, the J gene TRBJ2-3, with TRBD1 matching over 9 bases. This CDR3 region has 16 residues. Germline CDR1 reads SGHAT; CDR2 reads FQNNGV. J gave up 2 bases and V 3 bases, and 6 bases lay outside the gene matches. CDR3 sequence (DNA): TGTGCCAGCAGCTTGCTACAGGGGGCACTCACAGATACGCAGTATTTT. Translation: CASSLLQGALTDTQYF.

To note about this clone: This sample includes further DNA sequences coding for the same CDR3. The chain joins TRBV14 to TRBJ2-3; D gene ambiguous. The CDR3 covers 14 residues. Germline V gene data show CDR1 as SGHDN and CDR2 as FVKESK. Trimming cost V 2 bases and J 0 bases, with 6 bases left between them. The DNA for the CDR3 is TGTGCCAGCAGCCAACTGCTTAGCACAGATACGCAGTATTTT. Its protein product is CASSQLLSTDTQYF.

The chain employs TRBV9 and TRBJ2-5; D possibly corresponds to TRBD1 (5 bases). From germline, CDR1 is SGDLS and CDR2 YYNGEE. The CDR3 is 14 amino acids. The V and J ends lost 0 bases and 2 bases respectively, with 8 bases between them. In DNA form, the CDR3 reads TGTGCCAGCAGCGTAGTGCCAGGGCAAGAGACCCAGTACTTC. This sequence encodes CASSVVPGQETQYF.

Here the CDR3 reads CASSAIPSYEQYF. In DNA form, the CDR3 reads TGTGCCAGCAGTGCAATCCCCTCCTACGAGCAGTACTTC. This chain connects TRBV2 to TRBJ2-7; D is uncertain. V lost 4 bases to trimming and J lost 0 bases, with 7 bases between them. Germline-derived CDR1 and CDR2 are SNHLY and FYNNEI. The CDR3 runs 13 residues.

The CDR3 DNA sequence: TGTGCCAGCAGCTTAGGGAGGGGACTAGCCTTCGAGCAGTACTTC. This encodes CASSLGRGLAFEQYF. The chain is built from TRBV11-2 and TRBJ2-7; 9 positions agree with TRBD2. This CDR3 comprises 15 residues. V lost 1 base to trimming and J lost 6 bases; unmatched junction nucleotides: 7. Germline-derived CDR1 and CDR2 are SGHAT and FQNNGV.